The clone carrying this T cell receptor (beta chain) came up once. Assay: immunoSEQ multiplex PCR; the TCRdb copy retains only in-frame clones and omits some. In the table there are 640,000 or so clones, about 87% of which are singletons. The ends were cut back, 0 bases at V and 1 base at J, with 15 bases in the middle. This CDR3 region has 17 residues. Germline V gives CDR1 LGHNA, CDR2 YSLEER. The data stem from a study of shared T cell receptors in the human thymus. The same data also contributed to another study, on human thymus T cells. That source notes: Having surgery to correct congenital heart defects, healthy Finnish infants acted as the donors. Thymic resections from corrective heart surgery supplied the tissue. Gene usage for V and J segments appeared biased in thymic and blood repertoires. Related work found strong thymic repertoire overlap between unrelated individuals.

The chain combines TRBV4-3 with TRBJ1-1; the D gene is possibly TRBD1 (6 bases). Sequencing was done on a sample of thymocytes. The origin of this receptor is a boy in the first two years of life with a congenital heart defect. The CDR3 bases are TGCGCCAGCAGCCAAGATAGTGGAACAGGGAGGAACACTGAAGCTTTCTTT. Protein: CASSQDSGTGRNTEAFF.